What follows describes a single TCR beta chain. Its specificity is unknown. Primers: 60 Vbeta forward and 13 Jbeta reverse. Some clones are missing from TCRdb's copy, which holds only in-frame ones; the method was immunoSEQ multiplex PCR. This sample has some 190,000 clones, with around 80% found just once. The sample belongs to a study of cytomegalovirus exposure and HLA in healthy donors. Germline CDR1 reads SGHNT; CDR2 reads YYREEE (reference sequence). J was trimmed by 3 bases and V by 2 bases; bases with no gene match: 12. CDR3 length: 17 amino acids. Study-wide points: In a later analysis, an Asian-associated ancestry cluster reportedly showed fewer N-insertions than the approximately 670-donor mean. Based on reports, TCR beta sequences accurately predicted HLA-A and HLA-B alleles for most subjects.

The chain is built from TRBV5-4 and TRBJ2-3, with TRBD2 matching 7 bases. This TCR was recovered from a girl under 18 in good health and CMV-seropositive. Sequenced sample: PBMCs. CDR3 in DNA: TGTGCCAGCAGCTTTACCCTTAGCGGGCTTGGAACAGATACGCAGTATTTT. Its protein product is CASSFTLSGLGTDTQYF. The full variable domain, in which reference TRBV5-4 and TRBJ2-3 provide the parts outside the CDR3, is ETGVTQSPTHLIKTRGQQVTLRCSSQSGHNTVSWYQQALGQGPQFIFQYYREEENGRGNFPPRFSGLQFPNYSSELNVNALELDDSALYLCASSFTLSGLGTDTQYFGPGTRLTVL.